This is a list of T cell receptor beta chains from one sample in a study of spatial heterogeneity in lung cancer. TCRdb itself ran the 5' RACE reads through MiXCR, one entry per CDR3 protein. There are around 2,500 distinct CDR3 sequences in the sample; under 40% occur only once, and approximately 69% lies in the top ten. The specimen was PBMCs, collected at surgery. These receptor sequences come from a male donor with early-stage non-small cell lung cancer. The CDR3 runs from the conserved cysteine through the conserved F or W. Fields, in order: V gene, J gene, D gene, clone size, CDR3 protein, CDR3 DNA. A D gene is named only where the DNA matches it firmly. Clone sizes are given selectively: once, few, many, or a class where the clone is expanded.

TRBV30	TRBJ2-2	TRBD2	many	CAWSPRTSGSVGGELFF	TGTGCCTGGAGTCCACGCACTAGCGGGAGTGTTGGCGGGGAGCTGTTTTTT
TRBV28	TRBJ2-2	-	-	CASSLTVGGGTGELFF	TGTGCCAGCAGTTTGACGGTGGGAGGAGGCACCGGGGAGCTGTTTTTT
TRBV28	TRBJ2-1	TRBD2	-	CASGGEGVPYNEQFF	TGTGCCAGCGGGGGGGAAGGGGTCCCCTACAATGAGCAGTTCTTC
TRBV7-2	TRBJ2-5	-	-	CASSLVPLPGETQYF	TGTGCCAGCAGCTTAGTGCCTCTGCCGGGGGAGACCCAGTACTTC
TRBV5-6	TRBJ1-5	-	many	CASSAGRVLGNQPQHF	TGTGCCAGCAGCGCTGGTAGGGTTTTAGGCAATCAGCCCCAGCATTTT
TRBV15	TRBJ1-2	-	many	CATSRDRRSTNYGYTF	TGTGCCACCAGCAGAGATAGACGGTCGACTAACTATGGCTACACCTTC
TRBV7-9	TRBJ2-3	-	medium-sized	CASSFSGGTDTQYF	TGTGCCAGCAGCTTTAGCGGTGGCACAGATACGCAGTATTTT
TRBV5-1	TRBJ2-1	-	-	CASSLDPGLYNEQFF	TGCGCCAGCAGCTTGGACCCGGGACTCTACAATGAGCAGTTCTTC
TRBV27	TRBJ2-7	TRBD2	medium-sized	CASSLAGGAYEQYF	TGTGCCAGCAGTTTAGCGGGGGGTGCCTACGAGCAGTACTTC
TRBV6-5	TRBJ2-2	-	medium-sized	CASSSTGFTGELFF	TGTGCCAGCAGTTCCACAGGTTTCACCGGGGAGCTGTTTTTT
TRBV29-1	TRBJ1-2	TRBD1	-	CSAEDRGRRYGYTF	TGCAGCGCTGAAGACAGGGGGCGGAGATATGGCTACACCTTC
TRBV6-5	TRBJ2-7	TRBD1	few	CASSPQGTVSEQYF	TGTGCCAGCAGTCCCCAAGGGACAGTAAGCGAGCAGTACTTC
TRBV4-3	TRBJ2-2	TRBD1	many	CASSQDLTGGNTGELFF	TGCGCCAGCAGCCAAGATCTGACAGGGGGCAACACCGGGGAGCTGTTTTTT
TRBV2	TRBJ2-1	-	-	CASSVDRVLSYNEQFF	TGTGCCAGCAGTGTCGATAGGGTCCTCTCCTACAATGAGCAGTTCTTC
TRBV11-2	TRBJ2-2	-	once	CASSLDYTGELFF	TGTGCCAGCAGCTTAGACTACACCGGGGAGCTGTTTTTT
TRBV3-1	TRBJ2-1	-	many	CASSQDRVGSSYNEQFF	TGTGCCAGCAGCCAAGATCGGGTGGGGAGCTCCTACAATGAGCAGTTCTTC
TRBV28	TRBJ2-2	TRBD2	-	CASREDGRTGELFF	TGTGCCAGCAGGGAAGACGGGAGGACCGGGGAGCTGTTTTTT
TRBV2	TRBJ2-7	-	few	CASSVRDYEQYF	TGTGCCAGCAGTGTTAGGGACTACGAGCAGTACTTC
TRBV6-1	TRBJ2-5	TRBD2	few	CASSEEAGGSETQYF	TGTGCCAGCAGTGAAGAGGCGGGAGGGTCAGAGACCCAGTACTTC
TRBV3-1	TRBJ2-3	TRBD2	few	CASSQLGRLAGTDTQYF	TGTGCCAGCAGCCAACTAGGGAGGCTAGCGGGCACAGATACGCAGTATTTT
TRBV5-6	TRBJ2-7	TRBD1	-	CASSFRDSPYEQYF	TGTGCCAGCAGCTTCCGGGACAGCCCCTACGAGCAGTACTTC
TRBV4-2	TRBJ2-1	-	few	CASSLARNEQFF	TGTGCCAGCAGCCTGGCCCGGAATGAGCAGTTCTTC
TRBV12-3/TRBV12-4	TRBJ1-3	-	few	CASSLTDTIYF	TGTGCCAGCAGTTTAACCGACACCATATATTTT
TRBV12-3/TRBV12-4	TRBJ1-5	-	-	CASSVNYSNQPQHF	TGTGCCAGCAGTGTCAACTATAGCAATCAGCCCCAGCATTTT
TRBV4-2	TRBJ2-1	TRBD2	medium-sized	CASTPSRGDNEQFF	TGTGCCAGCACCCCCTCGCGGGGGGACAATGAGCAGTTCTTC
TRBV6-5	TRBJ1-1	-	-	CASSYSGSGGAFF	TGTGCCAGCAGTTACTCTGGGTCCGGGGGAGCTTTCTTT
TRBV19	TRBJ2-2	TRBD2	medium-sized	CASSPRLAGTGELFF	TGTGCCAGTAGTCCCAGACTAGCGGGCACCGGGGAGCTGTTTTTT
TRBV5-6	TRBJ2-1	-	medium-sized	CASSPDSDEQFF	TGTGCCAGCAGCCCGGACAGCGATGAGCAGTTCTTC
TRBV5-1	TRBJ2-2	TRBD1	many	CASSLQQGSTGELFF	TGCGCCAGCAGCTTGCAACAGGGGAGCACCGGGGAGCTGTTTTTT
TRBV10-2	TRBJ2-5	-	-	CASSDGFQETQYF	TGCGCCAGCAGTGACGGGTTCCAAGAGACCCAGTACTTC
TRBV5-5	TRBJ1-5	-	many	CASSSGAQNSNQPQHF	TGTGCCAGCAGCTCGGGGGCCCAAAATAGCAATCAGCCCCAGCATTTT
TRBV6-1	TRBJ2-3	-	many	CASSELAGGFGTQYF	TGTGCCAGCAGTGAACTGGCGGGTGGTTTTGGTACGCAGTATTTT
TRBV7-9	TRBJ1-5	TRBD1	medium-sized	CASNPGQGSNQPQHF	TGTGCCAGCAACCCCGGACAGGGCAGCAATCAGCCCCAGCATTTT
TRBV18	TRBJ1-1	-	medium-sized	CASSPTNTEAFF	TGTGCCAGCTCTCCGACCAACACTGAAGCTTTCTTT
TRBV6-5	TRBJ2-7	-	-	CASSLQAAGAFSYEQYF	TGTGCCAGCAGCCTCCAAGCGGCGGGGGCTTTCTCCTACGAGCAGTATTTC
TRBV10-2	TRBJ2-2	TRBD1	many	CASSESDRGTGELFF	TGCGCCAGCAGTGAGTCCGACAGGGGGACCGGGGAGCTGTTTTTT
TRBV6-5	TRBJ1-2	-	-	CASSSNPPGQLTNYGYTF	TGTGCCAGCAGTTCCAACCCCCCGGGACAACTTACTAACTATGGCTACACCTTC
TRBV19	TRBJ2-7	-	many	CASSMWDGAYEQYF	TGTGCCAGTAGTATGTGGGACGGTGCCTACGAGCAGTACTTC
TRBV7-8	TRBJ1-5	-	few	CASSLVSERISNQPQHF	TGTGCCAGCAGCTTAGTCTCGGAAAGAATAAGCAATCAGCCCCAGCATTTT
TRBV19	TRBJ1-1	-	-	CASQHRENTEAFF	TGTGCCAGCCAGCATAGGGAGAACACTGAAGCTTTCTTT
TRBV12-3/TRBV12-4	TRBJ1-1	-	medium-sized	CASSYRVNTEAFF	TGTGCCAGCAGTTACAGAGTGAACACTGAAGCTTTCTTT
TRBV6-2/TRBV6-3	TRBJ2-7	-	once	CASRRTSSYEQYF	TGTGCCAGCAGACGGACCAGCTCCTACGAGCAGTACTTC
TRBV25-1	TRBJ1-1	-	medium-sized	CASIRGSEAFF	TGTGCCAGCATTCGGGGGTCTGAAGCTTTCTTT
TRBV7-2	TRBJ1-6	-	-	CASSFKGNSPLHF	TGTGCCAGCAGCTTTAAGGGGAATTCACCCCTCCACTTT
TRBV19	TRBJ2-3	-	many	CASSMGADTQYF	TGTGCCAGTAGTATGGGGGCAGATACGCAGTATTTT
TRBV10-2	TRBJ2-3	-	many	CASKQDRLSTQYF	TGCGCCAGCAAACAAGACCGACTCAGTACGCAGTATTTT
TRBV20-1	TRBJ2-2	TRBD2	few	CSAPLTASGGAIGELFF	TGCAGTGCTCCATTGACCGCTAGCGGGGGGGCCATCGGGGAGCTGTTTTTT
TRBV28	TRBJ2-4	-	few	CASRPSLRAKNIQYF	TGTGCCAGCAGACCTTCTTTGAGAGCCAAAAACATTCAGTACTTC
TRBV6-5	TRBJ1-2	TRBD1	medium-sized	CASSYSPTGEGYTF	TGTGCCAGCAGTTACTCGCCGACAGGGGAAGGCTACACCTTC
TRBV4-1	TRBJ2-5	TRBD1	-	CASSQGETGMETQYF	TGCGCCAGCAGCCAAGGCGAGACAGGGATGGAGACCCAGTACTTC
TRBV7-6	TRBJ2-1	-	-	CASSTRLNNEQFF	TGTGCCAGCAGCACCAGACTGAACAATGAGCAGTTCTTC
TRBV28	TRBJ2-5	-	many	CASSFSYEYQETQYF	TGTGCCAGCAGTTTCAGTTACGAGTACCAAGAGACCCAGTACTTC
TRBV29-1	TRBJ2-7	TRBD2	large	CSVRDSSGRTYEQYF	TGCAGCGTTCGAGACTCTAGCGGACGTACCTACGAGCAGTACTTC
TRBV10-3	TRBJ2-1	TRBD2	many	CAIRDRDVAGGNEQFF	TGTGCCATCAGGGACAGAGACGTAGCGGGGGGGAATGAGCAGTTCTTC
TRBV27	TRBJ1-1	TRBD1	medium-sized	CASSLGQGRWDTEAFF	TGTGCCAGCAGTTTGGGACAGGGAAGGTGGGACACTGAAGCTTTCTTT
TRBV19	TRBJ1-5	-	-	CASRSVRGRNQPQHF	TGTGCCAGTAGATCTGTGCGGGGTCGCAATCAGCCCCAGCATTTT
TRBV12-3/TRBV12-4	TRBJ2-3	-	medium-sized	CASSITDTQYF	TGTGCCAGCAGTATCACAGATACGCAGTATTTT